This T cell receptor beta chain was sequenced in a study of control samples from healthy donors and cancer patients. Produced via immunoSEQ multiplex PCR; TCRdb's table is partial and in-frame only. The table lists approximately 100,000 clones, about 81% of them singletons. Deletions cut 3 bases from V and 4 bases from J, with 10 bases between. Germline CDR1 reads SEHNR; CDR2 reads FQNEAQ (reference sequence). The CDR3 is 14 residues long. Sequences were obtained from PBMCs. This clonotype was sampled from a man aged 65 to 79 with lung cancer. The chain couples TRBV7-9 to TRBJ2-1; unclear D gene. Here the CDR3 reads CASSFSEGYNEQFF. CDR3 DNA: TGTGCCAGCAGCTTTTCGGAAGGTTACAATGAGCAGTTCTTC.